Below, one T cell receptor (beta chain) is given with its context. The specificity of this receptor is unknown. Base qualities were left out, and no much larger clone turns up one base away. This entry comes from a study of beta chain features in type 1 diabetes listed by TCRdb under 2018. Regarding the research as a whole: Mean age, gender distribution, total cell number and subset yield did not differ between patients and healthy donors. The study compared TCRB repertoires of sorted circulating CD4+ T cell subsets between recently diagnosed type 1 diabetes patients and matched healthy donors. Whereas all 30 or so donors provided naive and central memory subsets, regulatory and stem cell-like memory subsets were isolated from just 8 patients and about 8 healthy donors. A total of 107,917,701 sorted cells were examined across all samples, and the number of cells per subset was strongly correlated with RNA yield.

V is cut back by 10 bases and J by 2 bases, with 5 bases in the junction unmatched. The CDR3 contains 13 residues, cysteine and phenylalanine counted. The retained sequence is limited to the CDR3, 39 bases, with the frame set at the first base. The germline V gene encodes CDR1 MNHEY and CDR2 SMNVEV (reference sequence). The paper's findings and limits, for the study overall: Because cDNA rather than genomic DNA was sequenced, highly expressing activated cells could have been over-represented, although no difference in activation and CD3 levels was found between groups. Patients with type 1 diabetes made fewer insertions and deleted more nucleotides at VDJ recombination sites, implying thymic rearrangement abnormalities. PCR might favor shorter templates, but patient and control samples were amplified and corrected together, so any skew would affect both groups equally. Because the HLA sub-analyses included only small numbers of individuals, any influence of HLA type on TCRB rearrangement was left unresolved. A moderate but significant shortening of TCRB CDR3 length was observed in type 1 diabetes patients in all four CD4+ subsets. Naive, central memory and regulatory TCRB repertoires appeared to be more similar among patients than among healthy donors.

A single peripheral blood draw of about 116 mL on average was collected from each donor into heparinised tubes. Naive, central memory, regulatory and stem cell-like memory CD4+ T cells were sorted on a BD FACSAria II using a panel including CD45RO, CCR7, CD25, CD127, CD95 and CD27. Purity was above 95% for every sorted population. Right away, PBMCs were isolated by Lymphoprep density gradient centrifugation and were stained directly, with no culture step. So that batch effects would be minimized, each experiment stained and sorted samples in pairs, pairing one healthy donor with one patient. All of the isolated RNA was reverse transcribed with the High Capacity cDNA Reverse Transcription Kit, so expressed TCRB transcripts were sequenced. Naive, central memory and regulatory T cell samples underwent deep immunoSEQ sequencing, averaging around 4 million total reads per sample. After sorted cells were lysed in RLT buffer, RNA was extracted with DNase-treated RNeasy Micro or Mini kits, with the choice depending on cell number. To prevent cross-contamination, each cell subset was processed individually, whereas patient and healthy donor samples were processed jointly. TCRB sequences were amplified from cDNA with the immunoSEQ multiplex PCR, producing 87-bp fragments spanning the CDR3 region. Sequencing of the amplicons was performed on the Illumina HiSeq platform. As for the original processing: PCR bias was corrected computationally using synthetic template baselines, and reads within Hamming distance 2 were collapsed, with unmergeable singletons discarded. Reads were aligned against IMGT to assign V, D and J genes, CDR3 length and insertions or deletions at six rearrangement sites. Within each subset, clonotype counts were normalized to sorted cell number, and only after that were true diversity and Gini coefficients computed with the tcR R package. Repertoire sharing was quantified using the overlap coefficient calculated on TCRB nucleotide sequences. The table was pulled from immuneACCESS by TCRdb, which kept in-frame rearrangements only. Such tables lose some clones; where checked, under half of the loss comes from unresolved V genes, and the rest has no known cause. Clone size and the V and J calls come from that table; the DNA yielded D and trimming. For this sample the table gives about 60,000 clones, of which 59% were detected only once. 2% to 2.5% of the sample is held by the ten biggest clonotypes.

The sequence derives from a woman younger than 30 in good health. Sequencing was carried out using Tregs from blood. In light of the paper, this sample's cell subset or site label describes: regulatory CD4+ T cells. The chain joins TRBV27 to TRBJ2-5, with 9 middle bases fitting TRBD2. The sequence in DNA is TGTGCCAACATAGCGGGAGTTCAAGAGACCCAGTACTTC. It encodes CANIAGVQETQYF.